Included here is one TCR beta chain sequence, with context. Clones were sequenced by immunoSEQ multiplex PCR, and TCRdb holds only the in-frame ones, with some missing. The table has around 1,500 clones, about two thirds seen once. These data originate in a study of T cells in tumors after PD-1 blockade. V was cut by 4 bases and J by 7 bases, with 16 bases left in between. The CDR3 covers 15 residues. The germline V gene encodes CDR1 LNHDA and CDR2 SQIVND (reference sequence). The sample in question was tumor tissue, obtained before anti-PD-1 treatment. This chain connects TRBV19 to TRBJ2-2; tentatively, D is TRBD1 or TRBD2 (5 bases each). The sequence came from a human donor with cutaneous squamous cell carcinoma. CDR3 coding DNA: TGTGCCAGTAGTAACCCCGGGACCTTCGGCGGGGAGCTGTTTTTT. Its translation: CASSNPGTFGGELFF. The full variable domain, in which reference TRBV19 and TRBJ2-2 provide the parts outside the CDR3, is DGGITQSPKYLFRKEGQNVTLSCEQNLNHDAMYWYRQDPGQGLRLIYYSQIVNDFQKGDIAEGYSVSREKKESFPLTVTSAQKNPTAFYLCASSNPGTFGGELFFGEGSRLTVL.